Listed below are T cell receptor beta chains from one sample, sequenced in a study of shared clonotypes between healthy human individuals. Method: immunoSEQ multiplex PCR; TCRdb's copy keeps in-frame clones and lacks some. The table has approximately 2,300,000 clones, 92% seen once. The sequenced sample consisted of naive CD4+ T cells from PBMCs. The receptors were gathered from a man aged 18 to 35 in good health. Some clones in this sample may be carry-over from other donors' samples. CDR3s include the opening cysteine and the closing phenylalanine or tryptophan.

CDR3aa: CASSFGQSLYEQYF
v_gene: TRBV7-9

CDR3aa: CASSDEWGLSTDTQYF
v_gene: TRBV6-1

CDR3aa: CASSYPGQGTVQFF
v_gene: TRBV6-5

CDR3aa: CASSLVGSGRGDTQYF
v_gene: TRBV7-3

CDR3aa: CASSSTRNYEQYF
v_gene: TRBV5-6

CDR3aa: CASSTRLKQGTGNTIYF
v_gene: TRBV9

CDR3aa: CASSSASGSSYNEQFF
v_gene: TRBV5-4

CDR3aa: CASSPTPPTGGRNEQFF
v_gene: TRBV27

CDR3aa: CASSLAGQRVNTEAFF
v_gene: TRBV5-1

CDR3aa: CASSQPTTGAGNTIYF
v_gene: TRBV4-1

CDR3aa: CASTSAGAYEQYF
v_gene: TRBV6-6

CDR3aa: CASSAGVRYTF
v_gene: TRBV6-5

CDR3aa: CASSVGTGGLYGYTF
v_gene: TRBV9

CDR3aa: CASSVDSLRSYEQYF
v_gene: TRBV9

CDR3aa: CASRRTSASYEQYF
v_gene: TRBV28

CDR3aa: CASRQTGLTTDTQYF
v_gene: TRBV10-2

CDR3aa: CATATSGNNEQFF
v_gene: TRBV28

CDR3aa: CASSFGGTGIDEQFF
v_gene: TRBV5-5

CDR3aa: CSAGRAQETQYF
v_gene: TRBV29-1

CDR3aa: CASSPPGQGQETQYF
v_gene: TRBV5-4

CDR3aa: CASSDGGSGNQPQHF
v_gene: TRBV2

CDR3aa: CASSPLDRSSYNEQFF
v_gene: TRBV7-9

CDR3aa: CASSLATGGSQETQYF
v_gene: TRBV5-4

CDR3aa: CASSRPRAGDSSTDTQYF
v_gene: TRBV27

CDR3aa: CASKHRPGTSGKNTGELFF
v_gene: TRBV27

CDR3aa: CAIRPAAGGAGELFF
v_gene: TRBV10-3

CDR3aa: CASSLMGRGLNYGYEQYF
v_gene: TRBV18

CDR3aa: CASSMEGLTSYEQYF
v_gene: TRBV19

CDR3aa: CASRVDRGPQETQYF
v_gene: TRBV7-8

CDR3aa: CASSLDTQSYSNQPQHF
v_gene: TRBV11-3

CDR3aa: CASSPYLTHEQFF
v_gene: TRBV11-2

CDR3aa: CAWSQIRQGANTEAFF
v_gene: TRBV30

CDR3aa: CASSPTDETQYF
v_gene: TRBV18

CDR3aa: CASSFPGSYGYTF
v_gene: TRBV27

CDR3aa: CASSPGTSGNTIYF
v_gene: TRBV7-2

CDR3aa: CASSPPPRDAFF
v_gene: TRBV28

CDR3aa: CASSRDIAYYEQYF
v_gene: TRBV7-9

CDR3aa: CASSVRTYNEQFF
v_gene: TRBV9

CDR3aa: CASSTATAGGNTIYF
v_gene: TRBV5-1

CDR3aa: CASSRTGFANYGYTF
v_gene: TRBV7-9

CDR3aa: CASSLSRGGPSSYSNQPQHF
v_gene: TRBV5-8

CDR3aa: CASSLAGVSGNTIYF
v_gene: TRBV5-1

CDR3aa: CASSTHPQGNTEAFF
v_gene: TRBV9

CDR3aa: CASRLGKQGSGNTIYF
v_gene: TRBV12-2

CDR3aa: CASSLPGLATQYF
v_gene: TRBV5-1